This TCR beta chain was sequenced for a study of T cells after yellow fever vaccination. Whole-study results and caveats: Sorted repertoires could include abundant contaminating clonotypes from bulk cells. Peak timing came faster in the weaker secondary response, day 5 versus 15.

The V gene's germline CDR1 is LGHNA and CDR2 YNFKEQ. CDR3 length: 14 residues. The germline V and J ends were trimmed by 3 bases and 0 bases, with 9 bases remaining between them. This clonotype was counted between two and nine times. A 5'RACE template-switching step, the method used to make TCR cDNA, added a universal primer site and UMIs. From the 5' RACE reads, TCRdb called clonotypes with MiXCR, one entry per CDR3 protein. In the table there are about 85,000 distinct CDR3 sequences, roughly 14% of which are singletons. Sequenced material: CD8+ T cells not binding an NS4B(214-222) dextramer, sorted from PBMCs, taken approximately 22 days after the first yellow fever vaccination. The receptor comes from a man younger than 35 who received the YFV17D yellow fever vaccine. The chain joins TRBV4-2 to TRBJ2-7; a weak D match, TRBD1 (6 bases). CDR3 nucleotides: TGTGCCAGCAGCCATGGACAGAGCTCCTACGAGCAGTACTTC. This sequence encodes CASSHGQSSYEQYF.